This T cell receptor (beta chain) was retrieved from a study of CD8 T cells in ankylosing spondylitis. 5'-RACE, quantitative and with molecular barcodes, yielded the TCR beta libraries. Using its own MiXCR run on the 5' RACE reads, TCRdb lists one record per CDR3 protein. In the table there are 230,000 or so distinct CDR3 sequences, more than 20% of which are singletons. Turning to this clonotype: Its specificity is unknown.

Whole-study findings and limits: The authors reported significant enrichment of disease-linked clones in matched ankylosing spondylitis synovial fluid. Certain motif variants had earlier appeared in reactive arthritis synovial fluid and blood. Several highly homologous variants made up a TCR beta motif, and this motif appeared characteristic of ankylosing spondylitis blood.

The sequenced sample was blood, either unsorted or a sorted T cell fraction (not recorded which). The TCR was taken from a male donor with ankylosing spondylitis or in good health (not recorded which).

The CDR3 DNA is TGCAGCGTGACAGGGACGGTGGGGGGTGAGCAGTTCTTC. Encoded protein: CSVTGTVGGEQFF. The chain carries TRBV29-1 and TRBJ2-1, with D possibly TRBD1 on 7 matching bases. V lost 6 bases, J lost 9 bases, and 18 bases lay in between. This CDR3 contains 13 residues. In germline, CDR1 is SQVTM, CDR2 ANQGSEA.